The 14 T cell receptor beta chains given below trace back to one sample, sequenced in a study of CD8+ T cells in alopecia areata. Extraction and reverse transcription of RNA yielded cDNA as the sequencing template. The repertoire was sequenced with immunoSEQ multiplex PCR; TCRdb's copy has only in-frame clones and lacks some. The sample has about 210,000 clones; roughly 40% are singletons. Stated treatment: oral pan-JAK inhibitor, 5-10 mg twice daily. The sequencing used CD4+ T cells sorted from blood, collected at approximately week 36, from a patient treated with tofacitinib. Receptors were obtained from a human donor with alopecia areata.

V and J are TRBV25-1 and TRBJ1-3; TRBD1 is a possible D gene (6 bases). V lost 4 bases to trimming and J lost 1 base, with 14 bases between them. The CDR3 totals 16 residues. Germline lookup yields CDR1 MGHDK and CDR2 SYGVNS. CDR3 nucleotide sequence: TGTGCCAGCAGTGGGATATCAGGGGCTTCTGGAAACACCATATATTTT. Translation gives CASSGISGASGNTIYF.

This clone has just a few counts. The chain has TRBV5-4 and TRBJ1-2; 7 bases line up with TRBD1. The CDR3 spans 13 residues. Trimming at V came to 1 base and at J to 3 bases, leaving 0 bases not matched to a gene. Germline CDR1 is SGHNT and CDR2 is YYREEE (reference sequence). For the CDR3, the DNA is TGTGCCAGCAGCTTGCAGGGGGACTATGGCTACACCTTC. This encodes CASSLQGDYGYTF.

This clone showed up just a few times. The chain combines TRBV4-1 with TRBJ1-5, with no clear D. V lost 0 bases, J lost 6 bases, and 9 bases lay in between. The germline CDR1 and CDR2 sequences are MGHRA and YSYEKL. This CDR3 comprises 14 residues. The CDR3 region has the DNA TGCGCCAGCAGCCAAGAAGGGTTTGCTCAGCCCCAGCATTTT. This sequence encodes CASSQEGFAQPQHF.

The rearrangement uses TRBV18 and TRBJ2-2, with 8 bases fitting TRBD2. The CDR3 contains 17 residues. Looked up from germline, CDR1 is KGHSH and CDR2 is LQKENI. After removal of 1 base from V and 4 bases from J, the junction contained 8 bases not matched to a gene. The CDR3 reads CASSPQRGAGATGELFF. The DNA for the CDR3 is TGTGCCAGCTCACCACAGCGGGGAGCGGGAGCCACCGGGGAGCTGTTTTTT.

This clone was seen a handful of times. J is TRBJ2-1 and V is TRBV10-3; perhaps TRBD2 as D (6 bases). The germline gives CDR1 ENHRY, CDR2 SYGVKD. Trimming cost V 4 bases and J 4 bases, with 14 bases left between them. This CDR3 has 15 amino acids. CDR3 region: CAISAGSSVYNEQFF. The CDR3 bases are TGTGCCATCAGTGCGGGGTCTAGCGTATACAATGAGCAGTTCTTC.

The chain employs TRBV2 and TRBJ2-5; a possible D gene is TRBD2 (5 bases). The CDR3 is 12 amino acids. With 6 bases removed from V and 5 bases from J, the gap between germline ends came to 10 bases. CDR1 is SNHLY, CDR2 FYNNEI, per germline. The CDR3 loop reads CASSVGLETQYF. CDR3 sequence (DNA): TGTGCCAGCAGCGTTGGACTTGAGACCCAGTACTTC.

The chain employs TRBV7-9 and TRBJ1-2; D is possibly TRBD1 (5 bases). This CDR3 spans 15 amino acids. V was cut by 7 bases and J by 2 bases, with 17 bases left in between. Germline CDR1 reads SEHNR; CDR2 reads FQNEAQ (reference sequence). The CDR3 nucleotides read TGTGCCAGCACGCCATTCCAGGGTATGAACTATGGCTACACCTTC. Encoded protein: CASTPFQGMNYGYTF. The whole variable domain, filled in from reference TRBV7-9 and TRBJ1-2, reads DTGVSQNPRHKITKRGQNVTFRCDPISEHNRLYWYRQTLGQGPEFLTYFQNEAQLEKSRLLSDRFSAERPKGSFSTLEIQRTEQGDSAMYLCASTPFQGMNYGYTFGSGTRLTVV.

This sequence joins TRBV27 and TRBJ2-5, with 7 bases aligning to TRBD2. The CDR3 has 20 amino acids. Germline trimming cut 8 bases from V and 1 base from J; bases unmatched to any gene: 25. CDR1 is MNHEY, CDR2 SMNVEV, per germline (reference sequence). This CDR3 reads CASSPPLARGREASQETQYF. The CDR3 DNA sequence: TGTGCCAGCTCACCCCCCCTCGCCCGCGGACGGGAGGCATCCCAAGAGACCCAGTACTTC.

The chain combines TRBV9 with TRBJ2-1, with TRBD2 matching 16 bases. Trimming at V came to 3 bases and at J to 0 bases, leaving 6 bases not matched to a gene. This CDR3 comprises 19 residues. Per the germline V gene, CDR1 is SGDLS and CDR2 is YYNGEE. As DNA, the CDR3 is TGTGCCAGCAGCGCGGGACTAGCGGGAGGGCCTGACTCCTACAATGAGCAGTTCTTC. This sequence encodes CASSAGLAGGPDSYNEQFF. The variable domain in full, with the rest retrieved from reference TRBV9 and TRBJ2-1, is DSGVTQTPKHLITATGQRVTLRCSPRSGDLSVYWYQQSLDQGLQFLIQYYNGEERAKGNILERFSAQQFPDLHSELNLSSLELGDSALYFCASSAGLAGGPDSYNEQFFGPGTRLTVL.

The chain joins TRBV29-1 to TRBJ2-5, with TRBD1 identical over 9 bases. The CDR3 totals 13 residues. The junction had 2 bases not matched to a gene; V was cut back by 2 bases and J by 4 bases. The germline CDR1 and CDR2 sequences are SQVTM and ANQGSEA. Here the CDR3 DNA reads TGCAGCGTTGAAACAGGGGGCGTAGAGACCCAGTACTTC. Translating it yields CSVETGGVETQYF.

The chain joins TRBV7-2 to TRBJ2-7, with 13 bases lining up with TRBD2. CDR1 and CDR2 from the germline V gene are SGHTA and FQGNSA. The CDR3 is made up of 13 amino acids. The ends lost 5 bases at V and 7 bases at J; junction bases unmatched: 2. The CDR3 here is CASSPGLAGEQYF. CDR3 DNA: TGTGCCAGCAGCCCGGGACTAGCGGGGGAGCAGTACTTC.

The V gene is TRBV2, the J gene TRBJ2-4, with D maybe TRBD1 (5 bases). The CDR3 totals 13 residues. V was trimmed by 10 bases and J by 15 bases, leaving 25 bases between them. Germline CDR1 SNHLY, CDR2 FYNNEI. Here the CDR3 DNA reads TGTGCCACCTGGGGTAGAAAGACAGCATCTTGGTACTTC. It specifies CATWGRKTASWYF. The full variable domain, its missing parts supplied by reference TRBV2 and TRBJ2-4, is EPEVTQTPSHQVTQMGQEVILRCVPISNHLYFYWYRQILGQKVEFLVSFYNNEISEKSEIFDDQFSVERPDGSNFTLKIRSTKLEDSAMYFCATWGRKTASWYFGAGTRLSVL.

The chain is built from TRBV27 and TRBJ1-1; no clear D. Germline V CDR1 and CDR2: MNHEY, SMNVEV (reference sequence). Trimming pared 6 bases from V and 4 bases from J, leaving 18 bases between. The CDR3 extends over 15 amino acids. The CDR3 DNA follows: TGTGCCAGCAGCCCCCAAGGCCGACGGGCCACTGAAGCTTTCTTT. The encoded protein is CASSPQGRRATEAFF.

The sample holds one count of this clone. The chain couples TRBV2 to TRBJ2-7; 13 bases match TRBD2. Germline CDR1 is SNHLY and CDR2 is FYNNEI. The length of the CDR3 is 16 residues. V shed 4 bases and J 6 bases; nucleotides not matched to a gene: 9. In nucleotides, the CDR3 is TGTGCCAGCAGTGGAGGACTAGCGGGAGTACGCGGCGAGCAGTACTTC. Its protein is CASSGGLAGVRGEQYF. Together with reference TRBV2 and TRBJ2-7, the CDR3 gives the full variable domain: EPEVTQTPSHQVTQMGQEVILRCVPISNHLYFYWYRQILGQKVEFLVSFYNNEISEKSEIFDDQFSVERPDGSNFTLKIRSTKLEDSAMYFCASSGGLAGVRGEQYFGPGTRLTVT.